This record concerns one T cell receptor beta chain sequence. As yet, its antigen is unknown. The sample comes from a study of T cells in localized non-small cell lung cancer. Findings and limits, study-wide: There was an association of higher blood T cell density with longer overall survival. Uninvolved neighboring lung showed the greatest T cell clonality, exceeding tumor. Adjacent lung was found to contain a median approximately 62 of the top 100 tumor clones. Without multi-region sequencing, intratumor heterogeneity could not be excluded.

The CDR3 loop spans 14 amino acids. The V gene's germline CDR1 is SNHLY and CDR2 FYNNEI. Trimming removed 4 bases from V and 7 bases from J; junction bases left unmatched: 6. This table comes from immunoSEQ multiplex PCR, and its TCRdb copy is limited to in-frame clones, with some not included. The sample consists of roughly 30,000 clones, roughly 92% of them appearing once. The chain employs TRBV2 and TRBJ1-5, with 8 bases aligning to TRBD1. The origin of this receptor is a woman aged 40-70 years with stage I lung adenocarcinoma. Sequences were derived from peripheral blood, sampled before any cancer treatment. CDR3 bases: TGTGCCAGCAGTGGACAGGGGTCGCGACAGCCCCAGCATTTT. Amino acid sequence: CASSGQGSRQPQHF.